This TCR beta chain was found in a study of blood T cell repertoires in COVID-19. In the study overall: Samples taken during acute and convalescent COVID-19 were collected in the United States, Italy and Spain. From T cells, B-cell-depleted T cells, or PBMCs came the material, which was cDNA or gDNA.

How the authors handled the data: Amplification from reference gene primers served as the basis for estimated nucleated cell counts. This table comes from immunoSEQ multiplex PCR, and its TCRdb copy is limited to in-frame clones, with some not included. V, J and clone size are taken as reported in that table, and D and trimming were inferred from the DNA itself. The sample comprises 200,000 to 250,000 clones, approximately 81% of which are singletons, and 0.98% rests with the top ten. The CDR3 is 12 residues long. V was pared by 6 bases and J by 7 bases, with 6 bases of the junction left unmatched. CDR1 is SQVTM, CDR2 ANQGSEA, per germline.

Specimen: peripheral blood. The origin of this receptor is a man aged 35 to 55 with acute or convalescent COVID-19. This chain connects TRBV29-1 to TRBJ1-1; 9 nucleotides match TRBD1. The chain's CDR3 is CSVGQGRGEAFF. CDR3 coding DNA: TGCAGCGTCGGACAGGGGAGGGGTGAAGCTTTCTTT.